This entry is about one T cell receptor beta chain. Its target is unknown. Once RNA had been extracted, it was reverse transcribed into cDNA to act as the sequencing template. Profiling relied on immunoSEQ multiplex PCR, and the TCRdb table lists in-frame clones only, not all of them. The sample lists about 150,000 clones; more than 45% were seen once. The data were obtained in a study of CD8+ T cells in alopecia areata. The study's findings and limits: Scalp sample sequencing also detects resident alphabeta T cells of normal skin.

Germline CDR1 is SNHLY and CDR2 is FYNNEI. The CDR3 is 15 residues long. V was cut by 5 bases and J by 3 bases, with 17 bases left in between. V and J are TRBV2 and TRBJ2-7; D gene unclear. This material consisted of CD8+ T cells sorted from blood, taken at week 0. This TCR derives from a human donor with alopecia areata. This CDR3 reads CASSTHGDVLYEQYF. The CDR3 nucleotides read TGTGCCAGCAGTACCCACGGTGACGTACTCTACGAGCAGTACTTC.